This TCR beta chain is from a study of cytomegalovirus exposure and HLA in healthy donors. Study-level points and caveats: Compared with the roughly 700-donor mean, an Asian-associated ancestry cluster reportedly had fewer N-insertions, according to a later analysis. In vitro experiments confirmed that a few CMV-associated chains were specific for CMV antigens.

In regard to this clone: Its specificity is unknown.

The CDR3 has 12 amino acids. Germline lookup yields CDR1 GTSNPN and CDR2 SVGIG (reference sequence). The V and J ends lost 3 bases and 3 bases respectively, with 8 bases between them. It was with 60 Vbeta and 13 Jbeta primers that the PCR ran. Generated by immunoSEQ multiplex PCR, the TCRdb table keeps only in-frame clones and is missing some. The repertoire holds approximately 150,000 clones, with around 88% as singletons. The sample was PBMCs. The clonotype was recovered from a woman in her twenties or thirties in good health and CMV-seronegative. This chain connects TRBV30 to TRBJ1-1, with D tentatively TRBD1 (5 bases). CDR3 nucleotides: TGTGCCTGGAGGGGGGGAGACACTGAAGCTTTCTTT. Protein sequence: CAWRGGDTEAFF.